The 21 T cell receptor beta chains below all came from one sample that was sequenced in a study of regulatory T cells in long-lasting Graves disease. The authors built TCR beta libraries using iRepertoire HTBI primers and Arm-PCR of CDR3 regions. TCRdb processed the multiplex PCR reads anew with MiXCR; each CDR3 protein has one entry. The sample has more than 650,000 distinct CDR3 sequences, about 30% seen once. The time point here: persistent/refractory GD, antithyroid drugs over 5 years with positive TRAb. Making the TCR library involved RNA that had been extracted from PBMCs. The sequencing here drew on peripheral blood mononuclear cells (PBMCs), taken when the disease was refractory, from a patient treated with antithyroid drugs. These receptors all stem from a female donor with Graves disease.

Comment on this clonotype: This clone may be a read error of a much larger clone one base away. The chain couples TRBV12-3 or TRBV12-4 to TRBJ1-2; D gene ambiguous. V was trimmed by 3 bases and J by 4 bases, leaving 9 bases between them. CDR3 length: 13 amino acids. As DNA, the CDR3 is TGTGCCAGCAGTTTTTGGACTAGCTATGGCTACACCTTC. This sequence encodes CASSFWTSYGYTF.

The J gene is TRBJ1-1, the V gene TRBV5-1; 9 bases map to TRBD1. V dropped 0 bases and J dropped 0; count of bases not matched to a gene: 6. CDR1 is SGHRS and CDR2 is YFSETQ in the germline V gene. This CDR3 contains 17 residues. The CDR3 nucleotides read TGCGCCAGCAGCTTGGATTTGGGACAGGGTTTGAACACTGAAGCTTTCTTT. Encoded protein: CASSLDLGQGLNTEAFF.

This clonotype was counted at least ten times. The chain employs TRBV11-2 and TRBJ2-5; 7 bases fit TRBD1. From germline, CDR1 is SGHAT and CDR2 FQNNGV. V trimming: 5 bases; J trimming: 5 bases; junction bases outside the gene matches: 5. The CDR3 length is 13 residues. CDR3 protein: CASSQTGVETQYF. The CDR3, as DNA: TGTGCCAGCAGCCAAACAGGGGTGGAGACCCAGTACTTC.

In its sample, this clonotype was seen many times. V gene TRBV3-1 combines with J gene TRBJ2-7, with TRBD2 identical over 14 bases. Germline V lookup: CDR1 LGHDT, CDR2 YNNKEL (reference sequence). This CDR3 comprises 17 residues. The J segment lost 0 bases and the V segment lost 4 bases, leaving 5 bases of the junction unmatched. CDR3 in amino acids: CASSRGLAGANSYEQYF. DNA of the CDR3: TGTGCCAGCAGCCGGGGACTAGCGGGAGCGAACTCCTACGAGCAGTACTTC.

V gene TRBV5-6 combines with J gene TRBJ1-2; 8 bases map to TRBD1. The germline CDR1 and CDR2 sequences are SGHDT and YYEEEE. Trimming removed 1 base from V and 1 base from J; junction bases left unmatched: 9. The CDR3 covers 17 residues. In DNA, the CDR3 is TGTGCCAGCAGCTTGAGTACCGGGACAGGACGTAACTATGGCTACACCTTC. Translating gives CASSLSTGTGRNYGYTF. Full variable domain (remainder filled in from reference TRBV5-6 and TRBJ1-2): DAGVTQSPTHLIKTRGQQVTLRCSPKSGHDTVSWYQQALGQGPQFIFQYYEEEERQRGNFPDRFSGHQFPNYSSELNVNALLLGDSALYLCASSLSTGTGRNYGYTFGSGTRLTVV.

The sample holds one count of this clonotype. V usage is TRBV29-1 and J usage is TRBJ1-4; no reliable D call. The CDR3 has 13 residues. The V gene lost 3 bases and the J gene lost 6 bases, with 11 bases spanning the gap. Germline assignment: CDR1 SQVTM and CDR2 ANQGSEA. CDR3 residues: CSVERASDEKLFF. Here the CDR3 DNA reads TGCAGCGTTGAGAGAGCCTCGGATGAAAAACTGTTTTTT. Drawing the rest from reference TRBV29-1 and TRBJ1-4, the complete variable domain is SAVISQKPSRDICQRGTSLTIQCQVDSQVTMMFWYRQQPGQSLTLIATANQGSEATYESGFVIDKFPISRPNLTFSTLTVSNMSPEDSSIYLCSVERASDEKLFFGSGTQLSVL.

CDR3 DNA: TGCGCCAGCAGCTTGGGACTTAGGAACACCGGGGAGCTGTTTTTT. Translated: CASSLGLRNTGELFF. The rearrangement uses TRBV5-1 and TRBJ2-2; D unclear. Trimming pared 0 bases from V and 1 base from J, leaving 7 bases between. This CDR3 contains 15 residues. The germline gives CDR1 SGHRS, CDR2 YFSETQ.

J is TRBJ1-1 and V is TRBV14; 10 bases line up with TRBD1. The V gene's germline CDR1 is SGHDN and CDR2 FVKESK. The CDR3 extends over 16 amino acids. The V gene end was trimmed by 4 bases and the J gene end by 1 base; junction bases not matched to a gene: 6. CDR3 in DNA: TGTGCCAGCAGCCGAAGACAGGGGGCGAGGAACACTGAAGCTTTCTTT. Encoded protein: CASSRRQGARNTEAFF.

This clonotype was recorded a few times. The chain is built from TRBV11-2 and TRBJ2-3, with D uncertain. CDR1 SGHAT and CDR2 FQNNGV come from the germline V gene. The V gene lost 8 bases and the J gene lost 0 bases, with 9 bases spanning the gap. The CDR3 has 13 amino acids. CDR3 amino acids: CASRSTSTDTQYF. Written as DNA, the CDR3 is TGTGCCAGCCGGAGTACTAGCACAGATACGCAGTATTTT.

The chain recombines TRBV5-1 with TRBJ1-1; D is possibly TRBD1 (6 bases). The CDR3 sequence is 16 residues long. V was shortened by 3 bases and J by 4 bases, with 19 bases between the two germline ends. The germline gives CDR1 SGHRS, CDR2 YFSETQ. CDR3 DNA sequence: TGCGCCAGCAGCTACACAGGACAGACTTCGGGCACTGAAGCTTTCTTT. Its translation is CASSYTGQTSGTEAFF. The full variable domain, in which reference TRBV5-1 and TRBJ1-1 provide the parts outside the CDR3, is KAGVTQTPRYLIKTRGQQVTLSCSPISGHRSVSWYQQTPGQGLQFLFEYFSETQRNKGNFPGRFSGRQFSNSRSEMNVSTLELGDSALYLCASSYTGQTSGTEAFFGQGTRLTVV.

This clonotype appeared a few times. The rearrangement uses TRBV6-5 and TRBJ2-7; possibly TRBD1 or TRBD2 for D (6 bases each). The germline CDR1 and CDR2 sequences are MNHEY and SVGAGI. The CDR3 length is 18 residues. Trimming cost V 3 bases and J 0 bases, with 21 bases left between them. CDR3: CASSYRQGRQRASYEQYF. As DNA, the CDR3 is TGTGCCAGCAGTTATCGGCAGGGGAGGCAGCGGGCCTCCTACGAGCAGTACTTC.

This clonotype was seen only a few times. The chain uses TRBV28 and TRBJ1-1, with D hard to call. Germline V gives CDR1 MDHEN, CDR2 SYDVKM. This CDR3 is 11 amino acids long. The CDR3 coding sequence is TGTGGAAGGGCAGGGAACACTGAAGCTTTCTTT. Translated, it gives CGRAGNTEAFF.

The chain is built from TRBV5-1 and TRBJ1-5; D is perhaps TRBD1 (5 bases). V was pared by 3 bases and J by 7 bases, with 14 bases between. Germline assignment: CDR1 SGHRS and CDR2 YFSETQ. The CDR3 loop spans 14 amino acids. Here the CDR3 DNA reads TGCGCCAGCAGCTACCTCAGGGTGGGCCAGCCCCAGCATTTT. The encoded protein is CASSYLRVGQPQHF.

Worth noting for this clonotype: A far more abundant clone sits one base away, making this likely a read error. Since no conserved phenylalanine or tryptophan closes the CDR3, a read error is the likely cause. This chain connects TRBV6-1 to TRBJ2-7; perhaps TRBD2 as D (6 bases). Germline V lookup: CDR1 MNHNS, CDR2 SASEGT. The CDR3 loop spans 15 amino acids. V was shortened by 6 bases and J by 2 bases, with 17 bases between the two germline ends. This CDR3 reads CASSGRLGQTYEQYL. The DNA of the CDR3 is TGTGCCAGCAGCGGGAGACTAGGGCAGACCTACGAGCAGTACCTC.

This chain links TRBV5-1 with TRBJ2-7, with 8 nucleotides matching TRBD2. Germline assignment: CDR1 SGHRS and CDR2 YFSETQ. Germline trimming cut 4 bases from V and 2 bases from J; bases unmatched to any gene: 8. The CDR3 contains 15 residues. CDR3 in DNA: TGCGCCAGCAGCACCGGACTAGCCGCCCCCTACGAGCAGTACTTC. Translating gives CASSTGLAAPYEQYF. The full variable domain, its missing parts supplied by reference TRBV5-1 and TRBJ2-7, is KAGVTQTPRYLIKTRGQQVTLSCSPISGHRSVSWYQQTPGQGLQFLFEYFSETQRNKGNFPGRFSGRQFSNSRSEMNVSTLELGDSALYLCASSTGLAAPYEQYFGPGTRLTVT.

J is TRBJ1-1 and V is TRBV18; TRBD1 matches 7 bases. The CDR3 length is 14 residues. The junction had 5 bases not matched to a gene; V was cut back by 6 bases and J by 1 base. Germline V gene lookup returns CDR1 KGHSH and CDR2 LQKENI. CDR3 sequence: CASSGQLRNTEAFF. For the CDR3, the DNA is TGTGCCAGCTCGGGACAGCTCAGGAACACTGAAGCTTTCTTT. Full variable domain (remainder filled in from reference TRBV18 and TRBJ1-1): NAGVMQNPRHLVRRRGQEARLRCSPMKGHSHVYWYRQLPEEGLKFMVYLQKENIIDESGMPKERFSAEFPKEGPSILRIQQVVRGDSAAYFCASSGQLRNTEAFFGQGTRLTVV.

This clonotype came up many times. J is TRBJ1-1 and V is TRBV28; no firm D call. Trimming removed 0 bases at V and 6 bases at J, with 14 bases between. Germline V gene sequence: CDR1 MDHEN, CDR2 SYDVKM. There are 15 residues in the CDR3. As DNA, the CDR3 is TGTGCCAGCAGTTTATGGGAGAGTTTTCGCGCTGAAGCTTTCTTT. Protein sequence: CASSLWESFRAEAFF.

This clonotype was observed many times. The chain recombines TRBV3-1 with TRBJ1-1; D unresolved. There are 14 residues in the CDR3. From germline, CDR1 is LGHDT and CDR2 YNNKEL (reference sequence). The V gene lost 4 bases and the J gene lost 1 base, with 10 bases spanning the gap. In nucleotides, the CDR3 is TGTGCCAGCAGCCGGGGAGGAAAGAACACTGAAGCTTTCTTT. It codes for CASSRGGKNTEAFF.

V usage is TRBV20-1 and J usage is TRBJ1-1; no clear D gene. Germline CDR1 DFQATT, CDR2 SNEGSKA (reference sequence). The CDR3 sequence is 14 residues long. V was clipped by 4 bases and J by 0 bases, with 12 bases between them. CDR3 amino acids: CSATQVVVNTEAFF. The CDR3 DNA is TGCAGTGCTACGCAGGTCGTGGTGAACACTGAAGCTTTCTTT.

CDR3 sequence: CSVADNARVIYGYTF. CDR3 DNA sequence: TGCAGTGTAGCGGACAACGCCAGGGTAATCTATGGCTACACCTTC. The chain is built from TRBV20-1 and TRBJ1-2; TRBD1 is a possible D gene (5 bases). Germline V gives CDR1 DFQATT, CDR2 SNEGSKA (reference sequence). V dropped 7 bases and J dropped 4 bases, with 22 bases sitting between them. The CDR3 runs to 15 residues.

This clonotype was counted ten times or more. The CDR3 region is CASSESGGTISNQPQHF. Written as DNA, the CDR3 is TGCGCCAGCAGTGAGTCTGGAGGGACCATTAGCAATCAGCCCCAGCATTTT. This chain links TRBV10-2 with TRBJ1-5; D might be TRBD1 (5 bases). This CDR3 contains 17 residues. Germline V CDR1 and CDR2: WSHSY, SAAADI. Trimming removed 0 bases at V and 0 bases at J, with 12 bases between.